The clone carrying this T cell receptor (beta chain) was recorded once. This sample stems from a study of a mutant IDH1 vaccine in newly diagnosed glioma. The wider study: Antecedent treatment encompassed radiotherapy, temozolomide, or their combination; the majority received both.

Profiled with immunoSEQ multiplex PCR; TCRdb holds only in-frame clones, not every one. The sample holds approximately 54,000 clones, around 80% seen once. Stated time point: baseline, week 1 (first vaccination visit). Treatment denoted: pre-vaccination baseline after standard-of-care therapy. This clonotype originated in a man aged 18 to 35 with glioma. The starting material was PBMCs, obtained from a glioma patient treated with radiotherapy, temozolomide or both.

Here the CDR3 reads CASSWDRTTEAFF. The CDR3, as DNA: TGTGCCAGCAGCTGGGACAGGACTACTGAAGCTTTCTTT. The chain combines TRBV7-2 with TRBJ1-1, with 8 bases identical to TRBD1. The CDR3 has 13 amino acids. V was pared by 4 bases and J by 5 bases, with 3 bases of the junction left unmatched. CDR1 is SGHTA and CDR2 is FQGNSA in the germline V gene.